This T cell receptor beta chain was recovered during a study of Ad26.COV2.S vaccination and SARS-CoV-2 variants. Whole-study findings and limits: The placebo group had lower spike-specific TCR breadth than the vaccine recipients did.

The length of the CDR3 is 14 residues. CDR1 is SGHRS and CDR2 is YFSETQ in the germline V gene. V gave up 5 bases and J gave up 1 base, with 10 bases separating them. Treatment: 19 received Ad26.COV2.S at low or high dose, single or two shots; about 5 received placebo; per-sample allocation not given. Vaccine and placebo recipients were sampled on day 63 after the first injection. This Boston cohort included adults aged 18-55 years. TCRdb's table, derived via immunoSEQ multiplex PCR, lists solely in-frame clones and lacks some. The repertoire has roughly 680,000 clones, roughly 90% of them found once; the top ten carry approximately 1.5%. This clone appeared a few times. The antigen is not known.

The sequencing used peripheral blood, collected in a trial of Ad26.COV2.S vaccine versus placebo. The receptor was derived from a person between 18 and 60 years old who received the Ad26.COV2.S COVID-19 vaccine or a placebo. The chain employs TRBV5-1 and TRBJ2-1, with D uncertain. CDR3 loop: CASSHGSSYNEQFF. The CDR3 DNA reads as TGCGCCAGCAGTCACGGCAGTTCCTACAATGAGCAGTTCTTC.